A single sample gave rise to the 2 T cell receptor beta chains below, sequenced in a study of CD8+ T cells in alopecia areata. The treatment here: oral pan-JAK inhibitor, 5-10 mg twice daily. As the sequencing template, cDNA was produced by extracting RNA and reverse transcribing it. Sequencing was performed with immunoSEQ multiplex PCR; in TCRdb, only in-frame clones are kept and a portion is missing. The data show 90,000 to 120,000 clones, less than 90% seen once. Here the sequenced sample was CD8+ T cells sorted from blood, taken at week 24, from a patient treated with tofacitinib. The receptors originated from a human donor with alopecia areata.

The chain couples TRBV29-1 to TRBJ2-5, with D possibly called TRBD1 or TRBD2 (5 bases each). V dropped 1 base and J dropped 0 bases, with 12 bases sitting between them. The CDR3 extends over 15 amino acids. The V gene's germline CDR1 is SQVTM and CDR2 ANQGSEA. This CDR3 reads CSVEVGGHDQETQYF. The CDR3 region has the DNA TGCAGCGTTGAAGTCGGAGGACACGACCAAGAGACCCAGTACTTC.

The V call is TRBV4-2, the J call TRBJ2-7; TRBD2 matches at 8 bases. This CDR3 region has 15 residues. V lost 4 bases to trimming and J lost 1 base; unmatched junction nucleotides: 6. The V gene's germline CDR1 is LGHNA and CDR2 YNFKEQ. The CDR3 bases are TGTGCCAGCAGCCCCCGGGAGGGGGAATCCTACGAGCAGTACTTC. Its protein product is CASSPREGESYEQYF.